This T cell receptor beta chain appears in the sequencing data of a study of shared clonotypes between healthy human individuals. Findings and limits, study-wide: Richness estimates generally favored naive over memory subsets.

Naivety among CD8 cells was defined by CD45RO negativity and positive CCR7 selection, thereby excluding terminally differentiated effector memory CD45RA+ cells. A remark on this clone: Its antigen remains unidentified.

Germline CDR1 and CDR2: MNHNY and SVGAGI (reference sequence). This CDR3 contains 16 residues. V dropped 4 bases and J dropped 5; count of bases not matched to a gene: 9. Replicate sorted-subset PCRs were loaded with around 220 ng DNA, 31,000 or so T cell genomes. The protocol was immunoSEQ multiplex PCR, while the TCRdb copy is restricted to in-frame clones and leaves out a portion. The data contain under 1 million clones, just over 95% of them singletons. The chain carries TRBV6-6 and TRBJ2-1; TRBD1 aligns across 9 bases. Sequences were obtained from naive CD8+ T cells sorted from blood. This sequence was found in a man aged 30 to 45 in good health. As DNA, the CDR3 is TGTGCCAGCAGTTCCATAGGGACAGGGACGAACAATGAGCAGTTCTTC. This translates into CASSSIGTGTNNEQFF.